Following are 21 T cell receptor beta chains from one sample sequenced in a study of regulatory T cells in long-lasting Graves disease. Construction of the TCR beta libraries employed iRepertoire HTBI primers in conjunction with Arm-PCR of CDR3 regions. TCRdb recomputed calls from the multiplex PCR reads with MiXCR, one row per CDR3 protein. This repertoire shows about 460,000 distinct CDR3 sequences, about 20% found once; its top ten account for less than 15%. Time point of the sample: persistent/refractory GD, antithyroid drugs over 5 years with positive TRAb. The TCR library used RNA extracted from PBMCs. This sample comprised peripheral blood mononuclear cells (PBMCs), obtained when the disease was refractory, from a patient treated with antithyroid drugs. The receptor source for this set is a female donor with Graves disease.

The chain is built from TRBV3-2 and TRBJ1-5. TRBV3-2 counts as a pseudogene. CDR3 length: 14 amino acids. The CDR3 loop reads CASSHKAGGQPQHF. The CDR3 DNA reads as TGTGCCAGCAGCCATAAGGCGGGCGGGCAGCCCCAGCATTTT.

V gene TRBV4-2 combines with J gene TRBJ1-1, with 9 bases aligning to TRBD1. The CDR3 sequence is 15 residues long. The J segment lost 4 bases and the V segment lost 1 base, leaving 4 bases of the junction unmatched. Germline CDR1 and CDR2: LGHNA and YNFKEQ. The CDR3 DNA reads TGTGCCAGCAGCCAAGGACAGGGGGTGGGCACTGAAGCTTTCTTT. This encodes CASSQGQGVGTEAFF.

V usage is TRBV6-5 and J usage is TRBJ2-2; 7 bases agree with TRBD1. The CDR3 is 14 amino acids. Trimming at V came to 4 bases and at J to 2 bases, leaving 1 base not matched to a gene. From germline, CDR1 is MNHEY and CDR2 SVGAGI. CDR3 amino acids: CASSWDRNTGELFF. Written as DNA, the CDR3 is TGTGCCAGCAGTTGGGACAGAAACACCGGGGAGCTGTTTTTT.

V and J are TRBV6-5 and TRBJ2-1, with TRBD2 identical over 11 bases. V gave up 2 bases and J gave up 8 bases; unmatched junction bases: 11. Germline CDR1 and CDR2: MNHEY and SVGAGI. This CDR3 is 17 amino acids long. The DNA for the CDR3 is TGTGCCAGCAGTTACACCGTAGCGGGAGGGCCGGCACATGAGCAGTTCTTC. It codes for CASSYTVAGGPAHEQFF.

This clonotype appeared a single time. Being one base from a much bigger clone, this may be a read error. The V call is TRBV6-2 or TRBV6-3, the J call TRBJ2-7, with a possible D match to TRBD2 (6 bases). V dropped 6 bases and J dropped 0 bases, with 18 bases sitting between them. CDR3 length: 16 residues. CDR1 and CDR2 from the germline V gene are MNHEY and SVGEGT. CDR3: CASSLEEGSTSYEQYF. The CDR3 nucleotides read TGTGCCAGCAGCCTAGAGGAGGGGTCAACCTCCTACGAGCAGTACTTC.

CDR3 DNA sequence: TGTGCCAGCAGCCCACACGGGGGGGGAGGCACAGATACGCAGTATTTT. It specifies CASSPHGGGGTDTQYF. This sequence joins TRBV9 and TRBJ2-3, with 8 bases that match TRBD2. Per the germline V gene, CDR1 is SGDLS and CDR2 is YYNGEE. This CDR3 comprises 16 residues. V lost 4 bases to trimming and J lost 1 base; unmatched junction nucleotides: 8.

The chain uses TRBV19 and TRBJ1-5, with D possibly being TRBD1 (5 bases). The ends were cut back, 6 bases at V and 4 bases at J, with 10 bases in the middle. CDR3 length: 13 residues. CDR1 is LNHDA and CDR2 is SQIVND in the germline V gene (reference sequence). CDR3 sequence reads: CASRMTENQPQHF. The DNA of the CDR3 is TGTGCCAGTAGAATGACAGAAAATCAGCCCCAGCATTTT.

This clonotype was picked up many times. The V gene is TRBV28, the J gene TRBJ1-4; 9 bases line up with TRBD1. Trimming took 6 bases from V and 1 from J; bases not matched to a gene: 18. The CDR3 covers 20 residues. The germline CDR1 and CDR2 sequences are MDHEN and SYDVKM. The CDR3 reads CASSLVPGTGKGRTNEKLFF. DNA for the CDR3: TGTGCCAGCAGCCTGGTTCCCGGGACAGGGAAGGGAAGAACTAATGAAAAACTGTTTTTT.

The sample holds a few counts of this clonotype. The chain links TRBV9 to TRBJ1-2, with unresolved D. Germline CDR1 and CDR2: SGDLS and YYNGEE. The V end lost 0 bases, the J end lost 7 bases, and 10 bases lay between the germline ends. This CDR3 has 13 amino acids. The CDR3 region is CASSVAQLSGYTF. CDR3 in DNA: TGTGCCAGCAGCGTAGCTCAGTTAAGTGGCTACACCTTC. Variable domain in full (rest from reference TRBV9 and TRBJ1-2): DSGVTQTPKHLITATGQRVTLRCSPRSGDLSVYWYQQSLDQGLQFLIQYYNGEERAKGNILERFSAQQFPDLHSELNLSSLELGDSALYFCASSVAQLSGYTFGSGTRLTVV.

This clonotype was counted only a few times. The chain combines TRBV6-1 with TRBJ1-1; unclear D gene. This CDR3 is built from 16 residues. Germline V gene lookup returns CDR1 MNHNS and CDR2 SASEGT. The V end was cut by 6 bases, the J end by 5 bases, with 22 bases between. CDR3 nucleotide sequence: TGTGCCAGCAGGGCATCCTTGGGAGCCGGTGAGACTGAAGCTTTCTTT. Amino acids: CASRASLGAGETEAFF.

The V and J genes are TRBV29-1 and TRBJ2-3; D call uncertain. The germline gives CDR1 SQVTM, CDR2 ANQGSEA. There are 14 residues in the CDR3. V lost 0 bases to trimming and J lost 2 bases, with 9 bases between them. CDR3 in DNA: TGCAGCGTTGAAGAAGGCTCTTTCACAGATACGCAGTATTTT. Its translation: CSVEEGSFTDTQYF.

This clonotype has just one count. V gene TRBV6-1 combines with J gene TRBJ2-3; perhaps TRBD2 as D (5 bases). Germline CDR1 is MNHNS and CDR2 is SASEGT. The CDR3 sequence is 15 residues long. Deletions cut 8 bases from V and 2 bases from J, with 17 bases between. The CDR3 DNA is TGTGCCAGCGGTAAAGCGGAAAGCCCCACAGATACGCAGTATTTT. This translates into CASGKAESPTDTQYF.

In its sample, this clonotype was seen a few times. The rearrangement links TRBV27 to TRBJ2-2, with 8 bases fitting TRBD1. The CDR3 sequence is 15 residues long. V lost 3 bases and J lost 5; bases outside the gene matches: 5. The germline V gene has CDR1 MNHEY and CDR2 SMNVEV (reference sequence). The DNA of the CDR3 is TGTGCCAGCAGTTTTAGACAGGGGCAAACCGGGGAGCTGTTTTTT. It yields the protein CASSFRQGQTGELFF.

This clonotype was observed a few times. For the CDR3, the DNA is TGTGCCAGTAGTCAAGGGGTTGCCGAGCAGTACTTC. Translation: CASSQGVAEQYF. The chain is built from TRBV19 and TRBJ2-7; weak D call: TRBD1 (5 bases). CDR3 length: 12 residues. V lost 5 bases and J 6 bases, leaving 11 bases between the germline ends. Germline loops: CDR1 LNHDA, CDR2 SQIVND (reference sequence).

The table lists this clonotype with many counts. This chain connects TRBV15 to TRBJ2-6; no definite D call. The germline V and J ends were trimmed by 10 bases and 1 base, with 11 bases remaining between them. The germline V gene has CDR1 LNHNV and CDR2 YYDKDF (reference sequence). CDR3 size: 14 residues. The CDR3 region is CASRPTSGANVLTF. The CDR3 DNA follows: TGTGCCAGCAGGCCGACGTCTGGGGCCAACGTCCTGACTTTC.

The sample holds a few counts of this clonotype. This sequence joins TRBV7-2 and TRBJ2-2; 8 bases match TRBD1. The length of the CDR3 is 14 residues. Germline-derived CDR1 and CDR2 are SGHTA and FQGNSA. V lost 4 bases to trimming and J lost 7 bases; unmatched junction nucleotides: 5. CDR3 region: CASSSGQGYGELFF. DNA of the CDR3: TGTGCCAGCAGCTCCGGACAGGGCTACGGGGAGCTGTTTTTT.

This clonotype showed up just a few times. The chain recombines TRBV20-1 with TRBJ2-2; 10 bases are a match to TRBD2. The CDR3 consists of 17 residues. Per the germline V gene, CDR1 is DFQATT and CDR2 is SNEGSKA (reference sequence). V trimming: 3 bases; J trimming: 1 base; junction bases outside the gene matches: 8. In DNA, the CDR3 is TGCAGTGCTAGGTTTGGTCTAGCGGGGGAGAACACCGGGGAGCTGTTTTTT. This sequence encodes CSARFGLAGENTGELFF.

This clonotype was recorded many times. J is TRBJ2-1 and V is TRBV28, with 10 bases fitting TRBD2. This CDR3 region has 19 residues. The junction had 11 bases not matched to a gene; V was cut back by 3 bases and J by 0 bases. In germline, CDR1 is MDHEN, CDR2 SYDVKM. The DNA of the CDR3 is TGTGCCAGCAGTTTTTCCCTAGGACTAGCGGTAAGCTCCTACAATGAGCAGTTCTTC. As protein: CASSFSLGLAVSSYNEQFF.

This clonotype was counted between two and nine times. The chain recombines TRBV6-1 with TRBJ1-2; D remains unclear. This CDR3 contains 13 residues. Trimming took 6 bases from V and 4 from J, leaving 12 bases between them. Germline CDR1 and CDR2: MNHNS and SASEGT. CDR3 protein: CASSLDAFYGYTF. Written as DNA, the CDR3 is TGTGCCAGCAGCCTGGACGCGTTCTATGGCTACACCTTC.

This clonotype was detected many times. This chain joins TRBV2 and TRBJ1-5, with D unresolved. V dropped 4 bases and J dropped 6 bases, with 7 bases sitting between them. Per the germline V gene, CDR1 is SNHLY and CDR2 is FYNNEI. The CDR3 is 12 residues long. The CDR3 coding sequence is TGTGCCAGCAGTGTCAGGAGTCAGCCCCAGCATTTT. It yields the protein CASSVRSQPQHF.

A word on this clonotype: A much larger clone lies a single base off, so this may be a read error. As the CDR3 is not closed by the conserved phenylalanine or tryptophan, this likely results from a read error. The chain recombines TRBV6-1 with TRBJ2-2; D is undetermined. The CDR3 sequence is 17 residues long. CDR1 and CDR2 from the germline V gene are MNHNS and SASEGT. The V end was cut by 7 bases, the J end by 0 bases, with 18 bases between. DNA for the CDR3: TGTGCCAGCACCTCAAGGACCCAACACGCGAACACCGGGGAGCTGTTTCTT. It translates to CASTSRTQHANTGELFL.